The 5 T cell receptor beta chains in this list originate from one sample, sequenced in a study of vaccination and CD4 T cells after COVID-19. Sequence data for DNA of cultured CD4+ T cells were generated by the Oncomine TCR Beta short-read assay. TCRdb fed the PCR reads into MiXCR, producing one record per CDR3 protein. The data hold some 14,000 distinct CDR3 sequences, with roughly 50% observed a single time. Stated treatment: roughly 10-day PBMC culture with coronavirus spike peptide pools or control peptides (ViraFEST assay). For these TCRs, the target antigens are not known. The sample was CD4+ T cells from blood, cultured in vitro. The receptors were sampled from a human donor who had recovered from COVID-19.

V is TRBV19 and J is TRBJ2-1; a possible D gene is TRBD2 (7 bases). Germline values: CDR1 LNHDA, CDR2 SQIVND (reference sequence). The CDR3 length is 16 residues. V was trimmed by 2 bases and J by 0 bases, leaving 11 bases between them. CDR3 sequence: CASSIRGRASYNEQFF. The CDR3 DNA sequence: TGTGCCAGTAGTATAAGGGGGAGGGCCTCCTACAATGAGCAGTTCTTC.

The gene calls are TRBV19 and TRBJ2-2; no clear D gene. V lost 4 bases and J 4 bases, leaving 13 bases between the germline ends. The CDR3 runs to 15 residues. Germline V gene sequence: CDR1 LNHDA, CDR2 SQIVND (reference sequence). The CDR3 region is CASSTASRLTGELFF. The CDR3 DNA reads TGTGCCAGTAGTACCGCCTCTCGACTCACCGGGGAGCTGTTTTTT.

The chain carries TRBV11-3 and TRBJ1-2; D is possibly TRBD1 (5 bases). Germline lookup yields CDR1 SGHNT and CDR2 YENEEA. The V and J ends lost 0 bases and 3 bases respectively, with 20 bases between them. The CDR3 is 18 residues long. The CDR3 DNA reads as TGTGCCAGCAGCTTAGAGGCCAATGCCGACAGAGACGACTATGGCTACACCTTC. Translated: CASSLEANADRDDYGYTF.

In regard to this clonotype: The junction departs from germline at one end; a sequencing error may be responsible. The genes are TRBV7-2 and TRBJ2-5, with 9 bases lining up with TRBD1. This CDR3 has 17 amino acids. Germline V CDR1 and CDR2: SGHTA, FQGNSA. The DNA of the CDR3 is TGTGCCAGCAGCTTAGGGGTTCTACAGGGGGCCCAAGGGACCCAGTACTTC. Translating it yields CASSLGVLQGAQGTQYF.

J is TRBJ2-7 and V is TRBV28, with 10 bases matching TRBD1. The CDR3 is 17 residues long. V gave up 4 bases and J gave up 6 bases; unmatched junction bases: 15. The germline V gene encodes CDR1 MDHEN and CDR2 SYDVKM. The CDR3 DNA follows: TGTGCCAGCAGTTCAAGCCTACCGGGACAGGGGCCCCTCGAGCAGTACTTC. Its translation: CASSSSLPGQGPLEQYF.